This TCR beta chain was captured in a study of cytomegalovirus exposure and HLA in healthy donors. Though nominally healthy at sampling, donors likely had unrecorded immune exposures. In the PCR, 60 Vbeta and 13 Jbeta primers were used. Clones were read by immunoSEQ multiplex PCR, and TCRdb kept only the in-frame ones, dropping some. Among 130,000 to 150,000 clones listed, 78% were seen once. This clonotype originated in a man in his forties in good health and CMV-seropositive. Material: PBMCs.

The CDR3 bases are TGTGCCAGCTCACAGGGACAGGGAGGTGAGCAGTTCTTC. Its translation is CASSQGQGGEQFF. The chain uses TRBV18 and TRBJ2-1; TRBD1 agrees at 9 bases. The V and J ends lost 4 bases and 9 bases, in that order; junction bases with no gene match: 4. CDR1 is KGHSH, CDR2 LQKENI, per germline. The CDR3 contains 13 residues.